The 20 T cell receptor beta chains below all came from one sample that was sequenced in a study of cytomegalovirus exposure and HLA in healthy donors. The PCR ran on 60 Vbeta and 13 Jbeta primers. The protocol was immunoSEQ multiplex PCR, while the TCRdb copy is restricted to in-frame clones and leaves out a portion. The sample contains roughly 170,000 clones, around 84% of which appear only once. The sequenced material came from PBMCs. These receptors came from a girl aged 2 to 10 in good health and CMV-seropositive.

The rearrangement joins TRBV5-1 to TRBJ1-2; tentative D call: TRBD1 (5 bases). Germline CDR1 and CDR2: SGHRS and YFSETQ. The CDR3 is made up of 13 amino acids. V lost 2 bases to trimming and J lost 2 bases, with 7 bases between them. The CDR3 is CASSFGGNYGYTF. CDR3 DNA sequence: TGCGCCAGCAGCTTCGGGGGGAACTATGGCTACACCTTC. The full variable domain, in which reference TRBV5-1 and TRBJ1-2 provide the parts outside the CDR3, is KAGVTQTPRYLIKTRGQQVTLSCSPISGHRSVSWYQQTPGQGLQFLFEYFSETQRNKGNFPGRFSGRQFSNSRSEMNVSTLELGDSALYLCASSFGGNYGYTFGSGTRLTVV.

The gene calls are TRBV11-2 and TRBJ2-2, with D possibly TRBD2 on 5 matching bases. V lost 1 base and J 5 bases, leaving 11 bases between the germline ends. The CDR3 consists of 15 residues. Germline CDR1 is SGHAT and CDR2 is FQNNGV. DNA of the CDR3: TGTGCCAGCAGCTTAGCGGGAAAAAGTACCGGGGAGCTGTTTTTT. It encodes CASSLAGKSTGELFF.

This clone was counted a single time. The CDR3 bases are TGTGCCAGCAGTTCTGGACAGGGGTCCGGTGGGCATTTT. The encoded protein is CASSSGQGSGGHF. The chain is built from TRBV28 and TRBJ1-5; 9 bases are a match to TRBD1. From germline, CDR1 is MDHEN and CDR2 SYDVKM. The J segment lost 15 bases and the V segment lost 4 bases, leaving 10 bases of the junction unmatched. This CDR3 has 13 amino acids. The variable domain in full, completed from reference TRBV28 and TRBJ1-5, reads DVKVTQSSRYLVKRTGEKVFLECVQDMDHENMFWYRQDPGLGLRLIYFSYDVKMKEKGDIPEGYSVSREKKERFSLILESASTNQTSMYLCASSSGQGSGGHFGDGTRLSIL.

The chain has TRBV6-1 and TRBJ1-4; 7 nucleotides agree with TRBD1. The CDR3 spans 15 residues. V lost 8 bases to trimming and J lost 2 bases; unmatched junction nucleotides: 8. The V gene's germline CDR1 is MNHNS and CDR2 SASEGT. The CDR3 region is CASVRQGGTNEKLFF. CDR3 nucleotide sequence: TGTGCCAGCGTGCGGCAAGGGGGCACTAATGAAAAACTGTTTTTT.

The V and J genes are TRBV7-3 and TRBJ2-7; 11 nucleotides agree with TRBD1. The CDR3 has 15 residues. Germline V gene sequence: CDR1 SGHTA, CDR2 FQGTGA. With V trimmed by 1 base and J by 4 bases, 3 bases remained unmatched. The chain's CDR3 is CASSLMGQGGYEQYF. In DNA, the CDR3 is TGTGCCAGCAGCTTAATGGGACAGGGGGGATACGAGCAGTACTTC.

The V call is TRBV29-1, the J call TRBJ1-1; D gene unclear. Germline V gives CDR1 SQVTM, CDR2 ANQGSEA. With 7 bases removed from V and 7 bases from J, the gap between germline ends came to 13 bases. CDR3 length: 11 residues. Here the CDR3 reads CSAAGRDEAFF. CDR3 coding DNA: TGCAGCGCCGCGGGCAGAGATGAAGCTTTCTTT.

The chain carries TRBV30 and TRBJ1-1; D is perhaps TRBD1 (6 bases). Germline V gene data show CDR1 as GTSNPN and CDR2 as SVGIG (reference sequence). With 4 bases removed from V and 11 bases from J, the gap between germline ends came to 20 bases. This CDR3 contains 13 residues. For the CDR3, the DNA is TGTGCCTGGATCGGGACACCCGTCATGTGGGCTTTCTTT. This translates into CAWIGTPVMWAFF.

The V call is TRBV13, the J call TRBJ2-5; TRBD2 matches 11 bases. In germline, CDR1 is PRHDT, CDR2 FYEKMQ (reference sequence). J was trimmed by 5 bases and V by 5 bases; bases with no gene match: 19. The CDR3 covers 19 residues. The CDR3 is CASSRRLLAGGSPGETQYF. Here the CDR3 DNA reads TGTGCCAGCAGCAGACGACTTCTAGCGGGAGGCTCCCCCGGTGAGACCCAGTACTTC. Variable domain in full (rest from reference TRBV13 and TRBJ2-5): AAGVIQSPRHLIKEKRETATLKCYPIPRHDTVYWYQQGPGQDPQFLISFYEKMQSDKGSIPDRFSAQQFSDYHSELNMSSLELGDSALYFCASSRRLLAGGSPGETQYFGPGTRLLVL.

The CDR3 loop reads CASSVGGALDEQYF. DNA of the CDR3: TGTGCCAGCAGCGTTGGCGGCGCTCTGGACGAGCAGTACTTC. The chain employs TRBV9 and TRBJ2-7; D unresolved. V was shortened by 2 bases and J by 5 bases, with 14 bases between the two germline ends. The germline V gene encodes CDR1 SGDLS and CDR2 YYNGEE. The CDR3 contains 14 residues.

The chain uses TRBV28 and TRBJ1-1, with 8 bases identical to TRBD1. In germline, CDR1 is MDHEN, CDR2 SYDVKM. There are 13 residues in the CDR3. J gave up 0 bases and V 11 bases, and 5 bases lay outside the gene matches. CDR3 bases: TGTGCCGCAGGACAGGGCATGAACACTGAAGCTTTCTTT. Protein product: CAAGQGMNTEAFF.

The chain has TRBV2 and TRBJ2-2; maybe TRBD2 (5 bases). This CDR3 contains 15 residues. Trimming took 8 bases from V and 0 from J, leaving 13 bases between them. Germline V gene lookup returns CDR1 SNHLY and CDR2 FYNNEI. CDR3 residues: CASARLPPNTGELFF. DNA of the CDR3: TGTGCCAGCGCCAGACTACCCCCGAACACCGGGGAGCTGTTTTTT.

The chain combines TRBV30 with TRBJ1-1; no clear D gene. Germline V gene sequence: CDR1 GTSNPN, CDR2 SVGIG (reference sequence). The CDR3 sequence is 22 residues long. V was shortened by 0 bases and J by 5 bases, with 37 bases between the two germline ends. The CDR3: CAWSVLNNAESRWPRISTEAFF. DNA of the CDR3: TGTGCCTGGAGTGTATTGAATAACGCCGAGTCACGCTGGCCCAGGATCTCTACTGAAGCTTTCTTT.

This chain connects TRBV11-2 to TRBJ2-5, with TRBD1 matching 8 bases. Germline CDR1 reads SGHAT; CDR2 reads FQNNGV. The V gene end was trimmed by 5 bases and the J gene end by 5 bases; junction bases not matched to a gene: 7. This CDR3 contains 14 residues. CDR3 sequence (DNA): TGTGCCAGCAGCCAACCGACAGGGGACGAGACCCAGTACTTC. Residues: CASSQPTGDETQYF.

The chain joins TRBV2 to TRBJ2-3; D gene uncertain. CDR3 length: 12 residues. Germline CDR1 is SNHLY and CDR2 is FYNNEI. Trimming removed 8 bases from V and 1 base from J, with 7 bases in between. The CDR3 loop is CASGRGTDTQYF. Written as DNA, the CDR3 is TGTGCCAGCGGGCGCGGCACAGATACGCAGTATTTT.

The chain is built from TRBV7-9 and TRBJ2-3; 8 nucleotides line up with TRBD1. Germline V gene sequence: CDR1 SEHNR, CDR2 FQNEAQ (reference sequence). V lost 6 bases and J lost 5; bases outside the gene matches: 10. This CDR3 is 15 amino acids long. CDR3 nucleotide sequence: TGTGCCAGCAGGGGACAGGTTATCGTAGGAGATACGCAGTATTTT. It yields the protein CASRGQVIVGDTQYF.

The rearrangement joins TRBV18 to TRBJ2-5; D is unclear. The CDR3 loop spans 12 amino acids. Germline CDR1 and CDR2: KGHSH and LQKENI. V lost 4 bases and J lost 0, with 3 bases in between. CDR3 sequence: CASSLNQETQYF. CDR3 DNA sequence: TGTGCCAGCTCACTAAACCAAGAGACCCAGTACTTC. Combining the CDR3 with reference TRBV18 and TRBJ2-5 gives the whole variable domain NAGVMQNPRHLVRRRGQEARLRCSPMKGHSHVYWYRQLPEEGLKFMVYLQKENIIDESGMPKERFSAEFPKEGPSILRIQQVVRGDSAAYFCASSLNQETQYFGPGTRLLVL.

The chain is built from TRBV18 and TRBJ1-2; TRBD1 matches 10 bases. The germline CDR1 and CDR2 sequences are KGHSH and LQKENI. The J segment lost 6 bases and the V segment lost 4 bases, leaving 2 bases of the junction unmatched. The CDR3 is made up of 13 amino acids. The CDR3 sequence is CASSLGQGDGYTF. The CDR3 coding sequence is TGTGCCAGCTCACTAGGACAGGGGGATGGCTACACCTTC.

The chain is built from TRBV18 and TRBJ1-5; TRBD1 matches at 9 bases. The CDR3 covers 16 residues. CDR1 is KGHSH, CDR2 LQKENI, per germline. V lost 5 bases, J lost 0 bases, and 5 bases stayed unmatched. DNA of the CDR3: TGTGCCAGCTCATCCGGGACAGGGAGTAGCAATCAGCCCCAGCATTTT. It encodes CASSSGTGSSNQPQHF.

The chain uses TRBV23-1 and TRBJ2-1; D is perhaps TRBD2 (6 bases). TRBV23-1 is an ORF, and what it does is uncertain. Trimming took off 0 bases at V and 8 bases at J, with 14 bases between the two ends. The CDR3 is 15 residues long. CDR3 nucleotides: TGCGCCAGCAGTCAATCTTGGGGGGTCTCGCATGAGCAGTTCTTC. It yields the protein CASSQSWGVSHEQFF.

V usage is TRBV6-7 and J usage is TRBJ2-3, with 7 nucleotides matching TRBD2. TRBV6-7 is noted as an ORF with a role that remains uncertain. V trimming: 2 bases; J trimming: 0 bases; junction bases outside the gene matches: 5. The CDR3 is 16 amino acids. CDR3 sequence reads: CASSYRSGVSTDTQYF. In nucleotides, the CDR3 is TGTGCCAGCAGTTACCGGAGCGGGGTAAGCACAGATACGCAGTATTTT.